What follows are 13 T cell receptor beta chains derived from one specimen sequenced in a study of CD8 T cells in Susac syndrome. The RNA input was roughly 0.45 to 1 ug, and it was reverse transcribed with random hexamers. TCRdb reanalysed the immunoSEQ multiplex PCR reads using MiXCR and keeps one entry per CDR3 protein. The sample lists roughly 60,000 distinct CDR3 sequences, over 85% seen once, with 0.2% in the top ten. The sequencing input was CD8+ T cells from PBMCs. These receptors all stem from a human donor in good health.

J is TRBJ2-5 and V is TRBV5-1; D may be TRBD2 (6 bases). V lost 0 bases and J 5 bases, leaving 8 bases between the germline ends. The CDR3 runs 13 residues. The germline V gene has CDR1 SGHRS and CDR2 YFSETQ. The CDR3 loop reads CASSLVLAETQYF. In DNA, the CDR3 is TGCGCCAGCAGCTTGGTTCTAGCGGAGACCCAGTACTTC.

The V and J genes are TRBV7-2 and TRBJ1-2, with 9 nucleotides matching TRBD1. The V gene end was trimmed by 4 bases and the J gene end by 8 bases; junction bases not matched to a gene: 11. This CDR3 comprises 15 residues. The V gene's germline CDR1 is SGHTA and CDR2 FQGNSA. The CDR3 region is CASSSAGTGIEGYTF. CDR3 coding DNA: TGTGCCAGCAGCTCGGCCGGGACAGGGATTGAGGGCTACACCTTC.

A single count supports this clonotype. The chain is built from TRBV12-3 or TRBV12-4 and TRBJ2-2; tentatively, D is TRBD1 or TRBD2 (5 bases each). This CDR3 comprises 17 residues. Trimming stripped 7 bases from V and 0 bases from J, with 18 bases between. Written as DNA, the CDR3 is TGTGCCAGCACCCCCCCAAATCGGGGCGCGAACACCGGGGAGCTGTTTTTT. Translation gives CASTPPNRGANTGELFF.

J is TRBJ2-1 and V is TRBV11-2; 9 nucleotides line up with TRBD1. The CDR3 is 15 residues long. With 5 bases clipped from V and 7 bases from J, the junction kept 9 bases outside the gene matches. CDR1 and CDR2 (germline): SGHAT, FQNNGV. Here the CDR3 reads CASSPRQGVWNEQFF. DNA for the CDR3: TGTGCCAGCAGCCCCCGACAGGGGGTGTGGAATGAGCAGTTCTTC.

V gene TRBV7-9 combines with J gene TRBJ2-7, with a possible D match to TRBD2 (6 bases). The CDR3 loop spans 14 amino acids. The germline V gene encodes CDR1 SEHNR and CDR2 FQNEAQ (reference sequence). V lost 5 bases to trimming and J lost 1 base, with 12 bases between them. Written as DNA, the CDR3 is TGTGCCAGCAGCGCCACCGGGAGATCCTACGAGCAGTACTTC. It specifies CASSATGRSYEQYF.

The J gene is TRBJ2-2, the V gene TRBV15; the D gene is possibly TRBD2 (5 bases). This CDR3 comprises 17 residues. Trimming shortened V by 5 bases and J by 4 bases, and 20 bases separated the two germline ends. CDR1 is LNHNV, CDR2 YYDKDF, per germline (reference sequence). This CDR3 is CATSPTGSPAATGELFF. CDR3 DNA: TGTGCCACCAGCCCCACGGGGTCCCCGGCCGCCACCGGGGAGCTGTTTTTT.

This chain joins TRBV12-3 or TRBV12-4 and TRBJ2-7; a weak D match, TRBD1 (6 bases). The CDR3 is 16 residues long. Between the trimmed V and J ends, which lost 6 bases and 4 bases, there was a span of 22 bases. CDR3 bases: TGTGCCAGCAGCCCAAACCCGGACAGTCTTCAATACGAGCAGTACTTC. Amino acid sequence: CASSPNPDSLQYEQYF.

This chain connects TRBV6-4 to TRBJ2-3, with a weak D call TRBD1 (6 bases). CDR1 MRHNA and CDR2 SNTAGT come from the germline V gene. The CDR3 runs to 16 residues. V lost 2 bases and J 0 bases, leaving 12 bases between the germline ends. CDR3 in amino acids: CASSDTGHSSTDTQYF. The CDR3 DNA is TGTGCCAGCAGTGACACAGGGCACTCTAGCACAGATACGCAGTATTTT.

CDR3 in amino acids: CASSSGQQPYEQYF. CDR3 coding DNA: TGTGCCAGCAGCTCGGGACAACAACCCTACGAGCAGTACTTC. The chain has TRBV6-2 or TRBV6-3 and TRBJ2-7; tentatively, D is TRBD1 (6 bases). The CDR3 covers 14 residues. The V gene's germline CDR1 is MNHEY and CDR2 SVGEGT. Deletions cut 6 bases from V and 2 bases from J, with 14 bases between.

The V and J genes are TRBV29-1 and TRBJ2-7; 8 bases map to TRBD1. CDR3 length equals 15 residues. V gave up 0 bases and J gave up 1 base; unmatched junction bases: 5. Germline CDR1 reads SQVTM; CDR2 reads ANQGSEA. The CDR3 protein is CSVEDSRTGSYEQYF. CDR3 in DNA: TGCAGCGTTGAAGATTCACGGACAGGGTCCTACGAGCAGTACTTC.

The chain joins TRBV5-6 to TRBJ1-1, with 9 bases lining up with TRBD1. This CDR3 spans 16 amino acids. Germline CDR1 reads SGHDT; CDR2 reads YYEEEE. J gave up 3 bases and V 1 base, and 7 bases lay outside the gene matches. The DNA of the CDR3 is TGTGCCAGCAGCTTGTGGAACAGGGGGCGGGACACTGAAGCTTTCTTT. This encodes CASSLWNRGRDTEAFF.

This chain connects TRBV13 to TRBJ1-6; D not certain. The V end lost 7 bases, the J end lost 9 bases, and 10 bases lay between the germline ends. CDR3 size: 12 residues. From germline, CDR1 is PRHDT and CDR2 FYEKMQ (reference sequence). The CDR3 spells CASTCGCSPLHF. CDR3 nucleotide sequence: TGTGCCAGCACCTGCGGGTGTTCACCCCTCCACTTT.

The V and J genes are TRBV29-1 and TRBJ2-5; D gene ambiguous. V dropped 6 bases and J dropped 0 bases, with 8 bases sitting between them. CDR3 length: 12 residues. Germline-derived CDR1 and CDR2 are SQVTM and ANQGSEA. The CDR3 DNA reads as TGCAGCGTGGACGTAAACCAAGAGACCCAGTACTTC. Its translation is CSVDVNQETQYF.